This T cell receptor beta chain is from a study of cytomegalovirus exposure and HLA in healthy donors. Across the whole study: The 110 or so validation repertoires used a platform that matched the one used for the roughly 650 first-cohort repertoires, as a later analysis reported.

A remark on this clone: The target antigen is unknown.

Study observations and caveats: A subsequent analysis found that TCR clusters from the first cohort also tended to co-occur in the roughly 120 validation repertoires, with about 93% of cluster scores above 0.

This CDR3 has 13 amino acids. Germline CDR1 SGHRS, CDR2 YFSETQ. Trimming shortened V by 4 bases and J by 2 bases, and 9 bases separated the two germline ends. Sequenced by immunoSEQ multiplex PCR; TCRdb stores in-frame clones only, minus some. Here the sample spans about 84,000 clones, roughly 91% being singletons. This receptor was taken from a man under 40 in good health and CMV-seronegative. Specimen: PBMCs. This chain links TRBV5-1 with TRBJ1-1; D not resolved. The CDR3 coding sequence is TGCGCCAGCAGCCCGAACACCAACACTGAAGCTTTCTTT. The encoded protein is CASSPNTNTEAFF.